This TCR beta chain was identified in a study of cytomegalovirus exposure and HLA in healthy donors. Healthy donors of bone marrow made up the group. 60 Vbeta and 13 Jbeta primers were used in PCR. Method: immunoSEQ multiplex PCR; TCRdb's copy keeps in-frame clones and lacks some. The sample consists of approximately 150,000 clones, 68% of them appearing once. The source of this sequence is a man under 40 in good health and CMV-seropositive. Material: PBMCs.

CDR3 coding DNA: TGTGCCAGCAGCGCCTGGACGGGGGGAGACAATGAGCAGTTCTTC. Amino acid sequence: CASSAWTGGDNEQFF. The rearrangement links TRBV7-7 to TRBJ2-1, with 7 positions matching TRBD2. V lost 5 bases and J lost 5; bases outside the gene matches: 9. Germline CDR1 and CDR2: SSHAT and FNYEAQ (reference sequence). This CDR3 contains 15 residues.